This T cell receptor (beta chain) came from a study of OX40 agonist ivuxolimab in advanced cancers. TCRdb keeps only in-frame clones here, not all; method: immunoSEQ multiplex PCR. The top ten hold 5.5% to 7% of the sample, which has 70,000 or so clones, around 85% seen once. Germline CDR1 SNHLY, CDR2 FYNNEI. Trimming took off 7 bases at V and 2 bases at J, with 9 bases between the two ends. The CDR3 totals 13 residues. Material: CD4+ or CD8+ T cells sorted from blood, obtained in a trial of the OX40 agonist ivuxolimab. This TCR came from an adult with an advanced solid tumor such as melanoma, head and neck, liver or kidney cancer. V gene TRBV2 combines with J gene TRBJ2-1; tentatively, D is TRBD1 (5 bases). The CDR3 DNA follows: TGTGCCAGCACTATGACAGCCTACAATGAGCAGTTCTTC. Protein sequence: CASTMTAYNEQFF.